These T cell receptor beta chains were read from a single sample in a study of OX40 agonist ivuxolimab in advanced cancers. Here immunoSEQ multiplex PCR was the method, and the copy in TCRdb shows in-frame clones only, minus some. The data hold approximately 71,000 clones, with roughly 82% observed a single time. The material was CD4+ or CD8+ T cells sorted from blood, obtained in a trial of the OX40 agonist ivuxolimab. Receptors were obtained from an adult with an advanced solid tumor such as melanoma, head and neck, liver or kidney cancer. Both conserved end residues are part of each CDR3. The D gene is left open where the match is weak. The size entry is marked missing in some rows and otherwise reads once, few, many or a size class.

TGTGCCAGCAGTTACCTATGGACAGCATCACAGGGTGAAGCTTTCTTT	CASSYLWTASQGEAFF	.	TRBJ1-1	TRBV6-5	.
TGCGCCAGCAGCTTGGGACAGGTAGAGACCCAGTACTTC	CASSLGQVETQYF	.	TRBJ2-5	TRBV5-1	.
TGTGCCAGCAGTTCGAGGGTATACGAGCAGTACTTC	CASSSRVYEQYF	once	TRBJ2-7	TRBV6-6	.
TGTGCCATCAGCGACAGGGCGGAGGGAAACACCATATATTTT	CAISDRAEGNTIYF	.	TRBJ1-3	TRBV10-3	TRBD1
TGTGCCAGCAGCCCCGGGACTAGCGGGACCACAGATACGCAGTATTTT	CASSPGTSGTTDTQYF	.	TRBJ2-3	TRBV7-2	TRBD2
TGTGCCAGCAGAAGACAGGGGGCCCCCTATGGCTACACCTTC	CASRRQGAPYGYTF	.	TRBJ1-2	TRBV28	TRBD1
TGTGCCAGCAGCGCCATGTCAGATACGCAGTATTTT	CASSAMSDTQYF	.	TRBJ2-3	TRBV9	.
TGTGCCAGCAGCTGGCCGGCACAGGGGGCGAATGAAGCTTTCTTT	CASSWPAQGANEAFF	once	TRBJ1-1	TRBV7-9	TRBD1
TGTGCCAGCAGATACGGACTAGCGGGAGGTTTACTCTCAGATACGCAGTATTTT	CASRYGLAGGLLSDTQYF	.	TRBJ2-3	TRBV2	TRBD2
TGTGCCAGCAGCTCCCCGGGACTAGCGGGGGCTCACTCCGGCACAGATACGCAGTATTTT	CASSSPGLAGAHSGTDTQYF	once	TRBJ2-3	TRBV5-4	TRBD2
TGCGCCAGCAGCCCGGAGGGGAATTCACCCCTCCACTTT	CASSPEGNSPLHF	few	TRBJ1-6	TRBV5-1	.
TGTGCCAGTAGTATTTACGGGGCAGGGAACACAGATACGCAGTATTTT	CASSIYGAGNTDTQYF	.	TRBJ2-3	TRBV19	.
TGTGCCAGCAGCTTAGGGACCTACAATGAGCAGTTCTTC	CASSLGTYNEQFF	.	TRBJ2-1	TRBV7-2	.
TGTGCCAGCAGCCAAGAAGCGAGGGCCTCCTACGAGCAGTACTTC	CASSQEARASYEQYF	once	TRBJ2-7	TRBV4-2	.
TGCGCCAGCAGCGTCCGGACTAGCGGAGCCACAAACACCGGGGAGCTGTTTTTT	CASSVRTSGATNTGELFF	few	TRBJ2-2	TRBV5-1	TRBD2
TGCGCCAGCAGCTTGGGCTTTGCCGGGACAGATTATGGCTACACCTTC	CASSLGFAGTDYGYTF	.	TRBJ1-2	TRBV5-1	TRBD1
TGTGCCAGCAGCTTAGTGTCGGGACACCTTAACACCGGGGAGCTGTTTTTT	CASSLVSGHLNTGELFF	once	TRBJ2-2	TRBV7-9	.
TGTGCCAGCATGGGACGTTATCAGCCCCAGCATTTT	CASMGRYQPQHF	.	TRBJ1-5	TRBV6-1	.
TGTGCCAGCAGCCGTCGGGGGGGCAGGGAGACCCAGTACTTC	CASSRRGGRETQYF	.	TRBJ2-5	TRBV7-7	TRBD2
TGTGCCAGCAGCAAGACTCTGCGCACAGATACGCAGTATTTT	CASSKTLRTDTQYF	.	TRBJ2-3	TRBV14	.
TGTGCCAGCAGCTTAAGAGCGAACACCGGGGAGCTGTTTTTT	CASSLRANTGELFF	.	TRBJ2-2	TRBV7-2	.
TGTGCCAGCAGCTTAGGGGGCGCGGGTACCGGGGAGCTGTTTTTT	CASSLGGAGTGELFF	.	TRBJ2-2	TRBV7-2	.
TGTGCCAGCAGCTTAGATTCGGCACTTAGGGTACAAGAGACCCAGTACTTC	CASSLDSALRVQETQYF	.	TRBJ2-5	TRBV11-2	.
TGTGCCAGCAGTTCAAGCGGGATGCACAATGAGCAGTTCTTC	CASSSSGMHNEQFF	.	TRBJ2-1	TRBV28	TRBD2
TGTGCCAGCAGTTACAGGGCTGCCTACGAGCAGTACTTC	CASSYRAAYEQYF	.	TRBJ2-7	TRBV2	.
TGTGCCAGCAGCTTACAAGGGAATGGAAACACCATATATTTT	CASSLQGNGNTIYF	few	TRBJ1-3	TRBV7-8	.
TGCGCCAGCAGCCCTGAGGGGATGACAGATACGCAGTATTTT	CASSPEGMTDTQYF	.	TRBJ2-3	TRBV5-1	.